The 8 T cell receptor beta chains below come from one sample, sequenced in a study of CD8+CD57+ T cells in acquired aplastic anemia. Selection for sequencing was limited to patients who had shown CD8+CD57+ cell expansion by flow cytometry. Using genomic DNA as the template, TCR beta VDJ and CDR3 profiling was carried out. TCRdb independently ran MiXCR on the reads; one entry per CDR3 protein. The sample has around 500,000 distinct CDR3 sequences, roughly 34% seen once; the top ten hold less than 0.85%. Sequencing was performed on sorted CD4+, CD8+, or CD8+CD57+ T cells (not recorded which) from PBMCs. These receptors were collected from a human donor with aplastic anemia.

The CDR3 protein is CASKMDRAYNSPLHF. CDR3 bases: TGTGCCAGTAAAATGGACAGGGCCTATAATTCACCCCTCCACTTT. The chain carries TRBV19 and TRBJ1-6, with 8 bases matching TRBD1. Germline loops: CDR1 LNHDA, CDR2 SQIVND (reference sequence). This CDR3 region has 15 residues. The J segment lost 2 bases and the V segment lost 7 bases, leaving 4 bases of the junction unmatched.

Concerning this clonotype: One end of the junction fails to match germline, which may point to a read error. V gene TRBV2 combines with J gene TRBJ2-1; TRBD2 aligns across 9 bases. CDR3 length: 16 residues. Germline V gene lookup returns CDR1 SNHLY and CDR2 FYNNEI. The CDR3 DNA follows: TGTGCCAGCAGTCTCGTAGCGGGGGTATCCTACAATGGGCAGTTCTTC. As protein: CASSLVAGVSYNGQFF. The complete variable domain, with remaining parts taken from reference TRBV2 and TRBJ2-1, reads EPEVTQTPSHQVTQMGQEVILRCVPISNHLYFYWYRQILGQKVEFLVSFYNNEISEKSEIFDDQFSVERPDGSNFTLKIRSTKLEDSAMYFCASSLVAGVSYNGQFFGPGTRLTVL.

The table lists this clonotype with many counts. One end of the junction does not line up with germline, which may come from a read error. V and J are TRBV7-7 and TRBJ2-5, with 9 bases aligning to TRBD2. Germline CDR1 is SSHAT and CDR2 is FNYEAQ (reference sequence). The CDR3 spans 16 residues. CDR3 nucleotides: TGTGCTAGCAGCTTAGGGAGTAGCGGGAGTGGGGAGACCCAGTACTTC. This gives the protein CASSLGSSGSGETQYF. Variable domain in full (rest from reference TRBV7-7 and TRBJ2-5): GAGVSQSPRYKVTKRGQDVTLRCDPISSHATLYWYQQALGQGPEFLTYFNYEAQPDKSGLPSDRFSAERPEGSISTLTIQRTEQRDSAMYRCASSLGSSGSGETQYFGPGTRLLVL.

The chain combines TRBV9 with TRBJ2-5, with D tentatively TRBD2 (6 bases). The germline gives CDR1 SGDLS, CDR2 YYNGEE. The CDR3 consists of 16 residues. The ends were cut back, 0 bases at V and 0 bases at J, with 12 bases in the middle. The CDR3 here is CASSVGRRAYQETQYF. The CDR3 DNA reads TGTGCCAGCAGCGTAGGACGGAGGGCGTACCAAGAGACCCAGTACTTC.

CDR3 amino acids: CASSKVGTGGMVTEAFF. CDR3 sequence (DNA): TGTGCCAGTAGTAAAGTGGGGACAGGGGGCATGGTAACTGAAGCTTTCTTT. The rearrangement uses TRBV19 and TRBJ1-1; TRBD1 matches at 12 bases. J gave up 5 bases and V 4 bases, and 11 bases lay outside the gene matches. CDR3 length: 17 amino acids. Germline values: CDR1 LNHDA, CDR2 SQIVND (reference sequence).

V gene TRBV20-1 combines with J gene TRBJ2-7; D possibly corresponds to TRBD1 (6 bases). Germline CDR1 DFQATT, CDR2 SNEGSKA (reference sequence). With 0 bases removed from V and 5 bases from J, the gap between germline ends came to 17 bases. This CDR3 contains 15 residues. DNA of the CDR3: TGCAGTGCTAGAGAAACAGGGAATACTCCGCACGAGCAGTACTTC. Amino acid sequence: CSARETGNTPHEQYF.

This clonotype has at least ten counts. V gene TRBV7-2 combines with J gene TRBJ1-6; maybe TRBD1 (6 bases). From germline, CDR1 is SGHTA and CDR2 FQGNSA. The CDR3 totals 14 residues. Deletions cut 11 bases from V and 7 bases from J, with 18 bases between. CDR3 sequence (DNA): TGTGCCTCGCAAACGAGTAGGGGGAATTCACCCCTCCACTTT. Protein: CASQTSRGNSPLHF.

The table lists this clonotype with a few counts. The chain recombines TRBV6-1 with TRBJ1-2; 9 bases fit TRBD1. V was clipped by 1 base and J by 8 bases; unmatched bases: 8. This CDR3 has 15 residues. The germline CDR1 and CDR2 sequences are MNHNS and SASEGT. The chain's CDR3 is CASSEDPGQGRGYTF. The CDR3 DNA follows: TGTGCCAGCAGTGAAGACCCGGGACAGGGAAGGGGCTACACCTTC.